A single sample is the source of the 22 T cell receptor beta chains below, sequenced in a study of shared T cell receptors in the human thymus. TCRdb's copy holds only in-frame clones and misses some; the assay was immunoSEQ multiplex PCR. The sample shows roughly 500,000 clones, around 78% of them seen only once. This sample was also put to use in a study of human thymus T cells.

What was sequenced was thymocytes. These TCRs come from a boy younger than two with a congenital heart defect.

V usage is TRBV28 and J usage is TRBJ2-3; 11 bases align to TRBD2. This CDR3 region has 18 residues. V dropped 2 bases and J dropped 0; count of bases not matched to a gene: 7. Germline values: CDR1 MDHEN, CDR2 SYDVKM. CDR3 in amino acids: CASSLPLSGRGSTDTQYF. CDR3 DNA: TGTGCCAGCAGTTTACCCCTTAGCGGGAGGGGTAGCACAGATACGCAGTATTTT.

This chain links TRBV9 with TRBJ2-2; D possibly corresponds to TRBD2 (6 bases). V lost 2 bases to trimming and J lost 0 bases, with 14 bases between them. Germline-derived CDR1 and CDR2 are SGDLS and YYNGEE. The CDR3 runs to 17 residues. For the CDR3, the DNA is TGTGCCAGCAGCGTTGGGAGGCGGGACCCGAACACCGGGGAGCTGTTTTTT. Protein sequence: CASSVGRRDPNTGELFF.

V gene TRBV12-2 combines with J gene TRBJ1-5; the tabulated D call, TRBD1, remains unverified against the DNA. TRBV12-2 is flagged as a pseudogene. The CDR3 length is 18 residues. The CDR3, as DNA: TGTGCAAGTCGCTTAGGCTCTGGGTGTGACAGCCACAATCAGCCCCAGCATTTT. Translation gives CASRLGSGCDSHNQPQHF.

The chain has TRBV27 and TRBJ2-1; possible D gene TRBD2, 6 bases. This CDR3 contains 19 residues. The germline V gene encodes CDR1 MNHEY and CDR2 SMNVEV (reference sequence). Trimming cost V 7 bases and J 2 bases, with 27 bases left between them. The CDR3 reads CASKLTGGAAGGAYNEQFF. DNA for the CDR3: TGTGCCAGCAAACTCACCGGAGGGGCGGCAGGAGGGGCCTACAATGAGCAGTTCTTC.

This clone has more than one count but fewer than ten. The rearrangement joins TRBV5-5 to TRBJ2-1, with 8 bases that match TRBD2. CDR3 length: 15 residues. The V segment lost 4 bases and the J segment 4 bases; nucleotides outside the gene matches: 7. From germline, CDR1 is SGHKS and CDR2 YYEKEE (reference sequence). The CDR3 spells CASSPRLARYNEQFF. The CDR3 DNA reads TGTGCCAGCAGCCCCCGACTAGCGCGATACAATGAGCAGTTCTTC. Combining the CDR3 with reference TRBV5-5 and TRBJ2-1 gives the whole variable domain DAGVTQSPTHLIKTRGQQVTLRCSPISGHKSVSWYQQVLGQGPQFIFQYYEKEERGRGNFPDRFSARQFPNYSSELNVNALLLGDSALYLCASSPRLARYNEQFFGPGTRLTVL.

This chain joins TRBV30 and TRBJ2-3, with 12 bases matching TRBD2. The V segment lost 0 bases and the J segment 8 bases; nucleotides outside the gene matches: 6. The CDR3 is 15 residues long. In germline, CDR1 is GTSNPN, CDR2 SVGIG (reference sequence). CDR3 coding DNA: TGTGCCTGGAGTGTAGGACTAGCGGGGTCAGCTACGCAGTATTTT. Residues: CAWSVGLAGSATQYF.

This sequence joins TRBV11-2 and TRBJ2-3; tentatively, D is TRBD1 (5 bases). This CDR3 contains 15 residues. V dropped 6 bases and J dropped 0 bases, with 13 bases sitting between them. Germline assignment: CDR1 SGHAT and CDR2 FQNNGV. CDR3 sequence reads: CASSPRQSSTDTQYF. CDR3 in DNA: TGTGCCAGCAGTCCCCGACAGTCTAGCACAGATACGCAGTATTTT.

The chain links TRBV27 to TRBJ2-7, with a possible D match to TRBD1 (5 bases). V lost 7 bases, J lost 0 bases, and 19 bases lay in between. Per the germline V gene, CDR1 is MNHEY and CDR2 is SMNVEV (reference sequence). This CDR3 is 16 amino acids long. The chain's CDR3 is CASTTNRSGLSYEQYF. CDR3 DNA sequence: TGTGCCAGCACCACAAATAGGTCAGGGCTCTCCTACGAGCAGTACTTC.

The V call is TRBV6-1, the J call TRBJ2-1, with 16 bases matching TRBD2. This CDR3 is 15 amino acids long. Germline CDR1 is MNHNS and CDR2 is SASEGT. Trimming took 6 bases from V and 8 from J; bases not matched to a gene: 4. The DNA of the CDR3 is TGTGCCAGCAGGGGACTAGCGGGAGGGCTCGATGAGCAGTTCTTC. Protein sequence: CASRGLAGGLDEQFF.

The chain is built from TRBV28 and TRBJ2-1, with 8 positions matching TRBD2. The CDR3 is 16 residues long. V lost 2 bases and J lost 6; bases outside the gene matches: 9. Per germline, CDR1 MDHEN and CDR2 SYDVKM. Written as DNA, the CDR3 is TGTGCCAGCAGTTTAATCGGGACTAGTAAACCCAATGAGCAGTTCTTC. Translation: CASSLIGTSKPNEQFF. The full variable domain, completed using reference TRBV28 and TRBJ2-1, is DVKVTQSSRYLVKRTGEKVFLECVQDMDHENMFWYRQDPGLGLRLIYFSYDVKMKEKGDIPEGYSVSREKKERFSLILESASTNQTSMYLCASSLIGTSKPNEQFFGPGTRLTVL.

This chain joins TRBV14 and TRBJ2-1, with 12 bases lining up with TRBD2. The CDR3 has 17 amino acids. The germline V gene encodes CDR1 SGHDN and CDR2 FVKESK. V was pared by 5 bases and J by 4 bases, with 9 bases of the junction left unmatched. In nucleotides, the CDR3 is TGTGCCAGCAGCACCAAGACTAGCGGGAGTTGGTACAATGAGCAGTTCTTC. Encoded protein: CASSTKTSGSWYNEQFF.

This chain joins TRBV6-5 and TRBJ2-5; a weak D match, TRBD1 (6 bases). The DNA end is more similar to TRBJ2-7, so the J call may be wrong. The CDR3 contains 11 residues. CDR1 and CDR2 from the germline V gene are MNHEY and SVGAGI. The CDR3 loop is CASSTGSEQYF. The CDR3 bases are TGTGCCAGCAGTACAGGGAGCGAGCAGTACTTC.

The genes are TRBV25-1 and TRBJ2-5; D is possibly TRBD2 (6 bases). This CDR3 has 14 amino acids. V was clipped by 1 base and J by 5 bases, with 11 bases between them. Per the germline V gene, CDR1 is MGHDK and CDR2 is SYGVNS. The CDR3 protein is CASSECRDWETQYF. CDR3 nucleotides: TGTGCCAGCAGTGAATGCCGGGACTGGGAGACCCAGTACTTC.

The chain combines TRBV6-4 with TRBJ2-2; D is possibly TRBD2 (5 bases). Germline CDR1 is MRHNA and CDR2 is SNTAGT. Trimming pared 0 bases from V and 7 bases from J, leaving 6 bases between. There are 13 residues in the CDR3. The CDR3: CASSDSGGGELFF. The CDR3, as DNA: TGTGCCAGCAGTGACTCAGGAGGCGGGGAGCTGTTTTTT.

V usage is TRBV13 and J usage is TRBJ2-2; TRBD1 aligns across 11 bases. The CDR3 loop spans 16 amino acids. The V gene end was trimmed by 6 bases and the J gene end by 7 bases; junction bases not matched to a gene: 10. Germline V gene data show CDR1 as PRHDT and CDR2 as FYEKMQ (reference sequence). CDR3 nucleotides: TGTGCCAGCAGGGCAATCCCCGGGACAGGGGGCGGGGAGCTGTTTTTT. Its translation is CASRAIPGTGGGELFF.

This clone is a singleton in its sample. The chain combines TRBV4-1 with TRBJ2-2; TRBD2 aligns across 12 bases. The J segment lost 2 bases and the V segment lost 4 bases, leaving 17 bases of the junction unmatched. The CDR3 totals 21 residues. Germline V gene lookup returns CDR1 MGHRA and CDR2 YSYEKL. In DNA form, the CDR3 reads TGCGCCAGCAGCCGAGAGGGTGTGACTAGCGGGAGAGGAGGTAACACCGGGGAGCTGTTTTTT. Translated, it gives CASSREGVTSGRGGNTGELFF.

The chain has TRBV28 and TRBJ1-5, with 8 positions matching TRBD1. V was pared by 2 bases and J by 6 bases, with 15 bases of the junction left unmatched. The CDR3 consists of 18 residues. Germline CDR1 is MDHEN and CDR2 is SYDVKM. The DNA of the CDR3 is TGTGCCAGCAGTTTAAGTATGGGTCGGACAGGGCTATGTCAGCCCCAGCATTTT. It yields the protein CASSLSMGRTGLCQPQHF.

J is TRBJ2-7 and V is TRBV4-1, with D uncertain. Trimming cost V 0 bases and J 6 bases, with 18 bases left between them. The V gene's germline CDR1 is MGHRA and CDR2 YSYEKL. The CDR3 totals 16 residues. The CDR3 DNA sequence: TGCGCCAGCAGCCAAGATGCCACTACAATGGTCGTCGAGCAGTACTTC. It specifies CASSQDATTMVVEQYF.

This rearrangement joins TRBV28 to TRBJ2-1, with 7 bases fitting TRBD2. Germline V gene data show CDR1 as MDHEN and CDR2 as SYDVKM. With 6 bases clipped from V and 10 bases from J, the junction kept 15 bases outside the gene matches. This CDR3 has 15 amino acids. This chain's CDR3 is CASRNPRDYRNEQFF. The CDR3 region has the DNA TGTGCCAGCAGGAACCCAAGGGACTACCGTAACGAGCAGTTCTTC. Together with reference TRBV28 and TRBJ2-1, the CDR3 gives the full variable domain: DVKVTQSSRYLVKRTGEKVFLECVQDMDHENMFWYRQDPGLGLRLIYFSYDVKMKEKGDIPEGYSVSREKKERFSLILESASTNQTSMYLCASRNPRDYRNEQFFGPGTRLTVL.

The J gene is TRBJ2-7, the V gene TRBV7-8, with 11 bases aligning to TRBD2. CDR1 and CDR2 (germline): SGHVS, FQNEAQ. This CDR3 comprises 17 residues. Losses at the gene ends were 1 base for V and 3 bases for J; bases not matched to a gene: 8. CDR3 DNA: TGTGCCAGCAGCTTAGAACTAGCGGGAGAGTACCTCTACGAGCAGTACTTC. Its translation: CASSLELAGEYLYEQYF.

The V gene is TRBV5-1, the J gene TRBJ2-5; possible D gene TRBD2, 6 bases. CDR1 is SGHRS, CDR2 YFSETQ, per germline. The CDR3 sequence is 14 residues long. The V gene lost 0 bases and the J gene lost 8 bases, with 14 bases spanning the gap. The CDR3 coding sequence is TGCGCCAGCAGCTTGGCCGGGCAGGCGGGAACCCAGTACTTC. This encodes CASSLAGQAGTQYF.

This clone was seen just once. The rearrangement uses TRBV28 and TRBJ1-5; D gene unclear. Germline V gives CDR1 MDHEN, CDR2 SYDVKM. V was pared by 4 bases and J by 6 bases, with 4 bases between. The CDR3 contains 11 residues. The CDR3 nucleotides are TGTGCCAGCAGTTCGGGTCAGCCCCAGCATTTT. Translating gives CASSSGQPQHF. The full variable domain, its missing parts supplied by reference TRBV28 and TRBJ1-5, is DVKVTQSSRYLVKRTGEKVFLECVQDMDHENMFWYRQDPGLGLRLIYFSYDVKMKEKGDIPEGYSVSREKKERFSLILESASTNQTSMYLCASSSGQPQHFGDGTRLSIL.